This TCR beta chain comes out of a study of T cells expressing NK-cell markers (dated by TCRdb to the early 2020s). About the investigation overall: In sorted CD3+CD56+NKG2C+, CD3+CD56+NKG2C- and CD3+CD56-NKG2C+ T-cell subsets from several donors, TCR beta-chain repertoires were profiled. Sequencing of the libraries produced 2 x 150 bp reads on Illumina HiSeq 2000/2500, MiSeq or NextSeq. Randomly selected healthy volunteers, three men and five women, were used as the eight sequenced donors. Of the eight sequenced donors, seven were found to be HCMV-seropositive and one was found to be HCMV-seronegative. Points the paper makes about the study in general: Those dominant clonotypes were again the most abundant among CD3+CD56-NKG2C+ cells in a handful of donors, at about 25-65%. It remained unclear whether the expanded NKG2C-expressing T cell clones were specific for HCMV antigens. In six donors, the dominant CD3+CD56+NKG2C+ clonotypes were among the top 10 CD8+ clonotypes and accounted for about 1.0-8% of CD8+ T cells.

To determine HCMV serostatus, a commercial ELISA kit was used to detect HCMV-specific IgG in serum. Peripheral blood mononuclear cells were isolated from blood by Ficoll density gradient centrifugation. Notes on this clonotype: Its specific antigen is unknown.

For sequencing, an Illumina HiSeq 2000 was employed. TCR beta cDNA libraries were prepared using 5'RACE template switching, which introduced a universal primer site and unique molecular identifiers. cDNA synthesis was primed from the TCR beta constant segment, followed by two successive PCR amplification steps. For the original study's pipeline: MIGEC was used to demultiplex reads and group reads by UMI, and MiTCR was used to assemble and quantify clonotypes. Only TCR cDNA sequences supported by at least two reads were kept to exclude erroneous sequences. Downstream repertoire analysis used the tcR package, and clonotypes were matched across fractions by CDR3 nucleotide sequence plus V segment. VDJmatch was used to annotate antigen specificity against VDJdb, with one amino acid substitution in CDR3 permitted. TCRdb reprocessed the reads, reporting each CDR3 protein sequence once and no DNA. Clone size and V and J calls follow TCRdb, not the original study. This specimen's table enumerates 500,000 to 700,000 distinct CDR3 sequences. Of the sample, roughly 3.5% falls within the top ten clones.

Including cysteine and phenylalanine, the CDR3 has 15 amino acids. The record lacks a DNA sequence. The germline V gene provides CDR1 SGHTA and CDR2 FQGNSA. The receptor's source is a man in his late teens or twenties in good health. Donor details come from another sample of the same person, matched by shared clones. The chain employs TRBV7-2 and TRBJ2-3; the D call of TRBD2 rests on TCRdb alone, since no DNA is present to check it. Sequenced input: blood T cells: a sorted CD56 or NKG2C T cell subset, CD4+ or CD8+ T cells, or bulk PBMC T cells (not recorded which). The CDR3 protein: CASSILVITTDTQYF.